This T cell receptor (beta chain) was observed in a study of PD-1 blockade in classical Hodgkin lymphoma. Relapse was seen in all patients after autologous stem cell transplantation, and brentuximab vedotin exposure was variable. Patients had relapsed/refractory classical Hodgkin lymphoma with complete response, partial response or progressive disease as best response. Overall study results and limits: Compared with healthy donors, newly diagnosed patients reportedly showed lower baseline TCR diversity. CD4+ TCR diversity, unlike CD8+, rose significantly by C4D1.

In regard to this clone: Its target is unknown.

Profiling relied on immunoSEQ multiplex PCR, and the TCRdb table lists in-frame clones only, not all of them. Of more than 30,000 clones listed, about 86% are singletons. This CDR3 region has 17 residues. Germline V gives CDR1 SGHNT, CDR2 YYREEE (reference sequence). With 3 bases removed from V and 6 bases from J, the gap between germline ends came to 24 bases. This clonotype was sampled from a human donor with classical Hodgkin lymphoma. Sequenced here: peripheral blood mononuclear cells (PBMCs), sampled before the second cycle of nivolumab. The V gene is TRBV5-4, the J gene TRBJ1-2; TRBD1 is a possible D gene (6 bases). As DNA, the CDR3 is TGTGCCAGCAGCTCTGAAGGAACAGGGCTCTTCTCCGATGGCTACACCTTC. Translated, it gives CASSSEGTGLFSDGYTF. Looking up the rest from reference TRBV5-4 and TRBJ1-2 gives the full variable domain: ETGVTQSPTHLIKTRGQQVTLRCSSQSGHNTVSWYQQALGQGPQFIFQYYREEENGRGNFPPRFSGLQFPNYSSELNVNALELDDSALYLCASSSEGTGLFSDGYTFGSGTRLTVV.